Listed below are T cell receptor beta chains from one sample, sequenced in a study of control samples from healthy donors and cancer patients. Produced via immunoSEQ multiplex PCR; TCRdb's table is partial and in-frame only. The data hold tens of thousands of clones, with roughly 90% observed a single time. The sample taken for sequencing was PBMCs. These TCRs come from a man in his sixties with colorectal cancer. The CDR3 runs from the conserved cysteine through the conserved F or W. A D gene is named only where the DNA matches it firmly. For some rows the clone size is stated as once, few or many, or as a class when expanded; others skip it.

CDR3 DNA	CDR3 protein	J gene	D gene	V gene	clone size
NA	CASSLDVGTGTLGNAFF	TRBJ2-1	NA	TRBV5-5	NA
TGTGCCAGCAGCACCGGGACAGTGGGCTACACCTTC	CASSTGTVGYTF	TRBJ1-2	TRBD1	TRBV5-4	NA
TGTGCCATCAGTCCAAGCGGGGGGGCGAGCTCCTACAATGAGCAGTTCTTC	CAISPSGGASSYNEQFF	TRBJ2-1	TRBD2	TRBV10-3	NA
TGTGCCAGCACCCTGACAGGGGTGACTGAAGCTTTCTTT	CASTLTGVTEAFF	TRBJ1-1	TRBD1	TRBV2	NA
TGCGCCAGCAGTGGAGGGACCACAGATACGCAGTATTTT	CASSGGTTDTQYF	TRBJ2-3	NA	TRBV10-1	NA
TGTGCAAGTCGCCCCCGACTAGCGGGGGGGGATACGCAGTATTTT	CASRPRLAGGDTQYF	TRBJ2-3	NA	TRBV12-2	NA
TGTGCCAGCAGCAAATTTTGTCAGGGGGCGGAAGCTTTCTTT	CASSKFCQGAEAFF	TRBJ1-1	NA	TRBV21-1	NA
TGCAGTATAGGGACCGCGGGTACGCAGTATTTT	CSIGTAGTQYF	TRBJ2-3	NA	TRBV20-1	NA
TGCGCCAGCAGCTTGGCCGGGGGGGCGAACACCGGGGAGCTGTTTTTT	CASSLAGGANTGELFF	TRBJ2-2	TRBD2	TRBV5-1	NA
TGTGCCAGCAGGGCTGACAGGGGTAAGGGTGAGCAGTTCTTC	CASRADRGKGEQFF	TRBJ2-1	TRBD1	TRBV3-1/TRBV3-2	NA
TGTGCCAGCACTTTCGACAGCTTCCTCCACTTT	CASTFDSFLHF	TRBJ1-6	NA	TRBV7-2	NA
TGTGCCAGCAGCCTAACAGGGATAGGAGACAATGAGCAGTTCTTC	CASSLTGIGDNEQFF	TRBJ2-1	NA	TRBV4-2	NA
TGTGCCAGCAGTTACGGACAGGGGGGCGGCTACACCTTC	CASSYGQGGGYTF	TRBJ1-2	TRBD1	TRBV6-5	NA
TGTGCCAGCAGCTTAGTAGGGTCCTACGAGCAGTACTTC	CASSLVGSYEQYF	TRBJ2-7	NA	TRBV11-3	once
TGTGCCAGCAGTTACTCGGGTAACCGGCAAGAGACCCAGTACTTC	CASSYSGNRQETQYF	TRBJ2-5	NA	TRBV6-5	NA
TGTGCCAGTAGTATCCGGGGCAAGGCCACAGATACGCAGTATTTT	CASSIRGKATDTQYF	TRBJ2-3	NA	TRBV19	NA
TGTGCCAGCAGTTTACTACAGGAATCTGAAAAACTGTTTTTT	CASSLLQESEKLFF	TRBJ1-4	NA	TRBV27	NA
TGTGCCAGCAGCTTAGTACCCGACTTTACCTACGAGCAGTACTTC	CASSLVPDFTYEQYF	TRBJ2-7	NA	TRBV7-6	NA
TGTGCCAGCAATCGGCGGGGACAGTTGAATCAGCCCCAGCATTTT	CASNRRGQLNQPQHF	TRBJ1-5	TRBD1	TRBV28	NA
TGTGCCAGCTCACCAAGGATTACCGGGGAGCTGTTTTTT	CASSPRITGELFF	TRBJ2-2	NA	TRBV18	NA
TGTGCCAGCAGCCCGGGACCCGGGACCACTGAAGCTTTCTTT	CASSPGPGTTEAFF	TRBJ1-1	NA	TRBV28	NA
TGCGCCAGCAGCTTGGAAGGGACATTGGTGGGCACTGAAGCTTTCTTT	CASSLEGTLVGTEAFF	TRBJ1-1	NA	TRBV5-1	once
TGTGCCACCAGTGATTTTCAAGGGGAGCCCCAGCATTTT	CATSDFQGEPQHF	TRBJ1-5	NA	TRBV24-1	NA
TGTGCCAGCAGTGTTCGGGGCACTGAAGCTTTCTTT	CASSVRGTEAFF	TRBJ1-1	NA	TRBV7-9	NA
TGCGCCAGCGTCCCGGGACTAGCGGAACCCGCGAACACCGGGGAGCTGTTTTTT	CASVPGLAEPANTGELFF	TRBJ2-2	TRBD2	TRBV10-1	NA
TGTGCCAGCAGTTACTTGCCAGTCTATGGCTACACCTTC	CASSYLPVYGYTF	TRBJ1-2	NA	TRBV6-5	NA
TGTGCCAGCAGTTACCTTCGACAGTCTAATGAAAAACTGTTTTTT	CASSYLRQSNEKLFF	TRBJ1-4	NA	TRBV6-5	few
TGTCGAATGACAGGGTATTCCACTTTCTACGAGCAGTACTTC	CRMTGYSTFYEQYF	TRBJ2-7	TRBD1	TRBV7-3	NA
TGTGCCAGCAGCCATAATGAGCAGTTCTTC	CASSHNEQFF	TRBJ2-1	NA	TRBV7-9	NA
TGTGCCTGGAGTGTAGGGTGGGGGCTTGGTTGGGGCTACACCTTC	CAWSVGWGLGWGYTF	TRBJ1-2	NA	TRBV30	once
TGTGCCAGCAGCTTATGGGTAGGCCGTACGTCTGAAGCTTTCTTT	CASSLWVGRTSEAFF	TRBJ1-1	NA	TRBV7-2	NA
TGTGCCAGCAGTTTTGGGGAAACAGATACGCAGTATTTT	CASSFGETDTQYF	TRBJ2-3	NA	TRBV12-3/TRBV12-4	NA
TGTGCCTCCCGCCTACAGGGATCCACAGATACGCAGTATTTT	CASRLQGSTDTQYF	TRBJ2-3	NA	TRBV6-5	few
TGTGCCAGCAGCTTTAACCCCAGGGGTGGGAATGAGCAGTTCTTC	CASSFNPRGGNEQFF	TRBJ2-1	NA	TRBV7-8	NA
TGTGCCAGCTCACCGCGACAGGGAGAAAAACTGTTTTTT	CASSPRQGEKLFF	TRBJ1-4	TRBD1	TRBV18	NA
TGTGCCAGCTCACCACCCAATTCACCCCTCCACTTT	CASSPPNSPLHF	TRBJ1-6	NA	TRBV18	NA
TGTGCCAGCAGTCCCAGACAGGGGAACACCGGGGAGCTGTTTTTT	CASSPRQGNTGELFF	TRBJ2-2	TRBD1	TRBV2	NA